The T cell receptor beta chain under discussion was sequenced for a study of blood T cells in healthy people across ages. This clonotype showed up just a few times. Primed by a sample-barcoded 5' primer and a J-beta primer mix, a second PCR proceeded for 7 to 11 cycles. TCRdb redid the calling of the 5' RACE reads with MiXCR, one entry per CDR3 protein. The sample lists roughly 1.7 million distinct CDR3 sequences, roughly 32% occurring once. The CDR3 is 19 amino acids. V shed 2 bases and J 3 bases; nucleotides not matched to a gene: 12. Germline V lookup: CDR1 KGHSH, CDR2 LQKENI. This receptor was identified in a woman aged 25 to 45 in good health. V and J are TRBV18 and TRBJ2-7; TRBD2 matches 14 bases. The sequencing input was blood. The CDR3 loop is CASSPITGLAGVNFYEQYF. CDR3 sequence (DNA): TGTGCCAGCTCACCAATTACGGGACTAGCGGGGGTGAACTTCTACGAGCAGTACTTC.